The next 24 T cell receptor beta chains were all read from a single sample in a study of T cell responses to AZD1222 COVID-19 vaccine. Assay used: immunoSEQ multiplex PCR; TCRdb lists only in-frame clones, some missing. Of 98,000 or so clones in the sample, about 89% were seen once. Sequenced here: peripheral blood, sampled on day 0 of AZD1222 vaccination. These receptors were obtained from an adult in good health.

The chain has TRBV7-2 and TRBJ2-1; 7 bases fit TRBD2. Trimming removed 3 bases from V and 5 bases from J; junction bases left unmatched: 7. Germline V gene sequence: CDR1 SGHTA, CDR2 FQGNSA. The CDR3 has 15 residues. CDR3: CASSFGGGRDNEQFF. The DNA for the CDR3 is TGTGCCAGCAGCTTCGGCGGGGGAAGGGACAATGAGCAGTTCTTC.

V is TRBV28 and J is TRBJ2-7; TRBD1 matches at 11 bases. Germline V CDR1 and CDR2: MDHEN, SYDVKM. V lost 1 base to trimming and J lost 3 bases; unmatched junction nucleotides: 5. CDR3 size: 16 residues. CDR3 coding DNA: TGTGCCAGCAGTTTATCCGGCGGGACAGGGGGCTACGAGCAGTACTTC. Translating it yields CASSLSGGTGGYEQYF.

The genes are TRBV7-9 and TRBJ1-1; possibly TRBD1 for D (6 bases). Germline V gene sequence: CDR1 SEHNR, CDR2 FQNEAQ (reference sequence). The length of the CDR3 is 14 residues. The ends were cut back, 6 bases at V and 0 bases at J, with 11 bases in the middle. CDR3 DNA: TGTGCCAGCAGGGTAGGACAGATGAACACTGAAGCTTTCTTT. It specifies CASRVGQMNTEAFF. The entire variable domain, with the rest obtained from reference TRBV7-9 and TRBJ1-1, is as follows: DTGVSQNPRHKITKRGQNVTFRCDPISEHNRLYWYRQTLGQGPEFLTYFQNEAQLEKSRLLSDRFSAERPKGSFSTLEIQRTEQGDSAMYLCASRVGQMNTEAFFGQGTRLTVV.

This clone was detected a few times. The V and J genes are TRBV5-1 and TRBJ1-1; D gene ambiguous. This CDR3 region has 17 residues. Germline CDR1 SGHRS, CDR2 YFSETQ. The V and J ends lost 3 bases and 1 base respectively, with 19 bases between them. This chain's CDR3 is CASSSQEGGAWNTEAFF. CDR3 bases: TGCGCCAGCAGCTCGCAAGAGGGAGGAGCGTGGAACACTGAAGCTTTCTTT.

The chain has TRBV18 and TRBJ1-4, with D unresolved. Per germline, CDR1 KGHSH and CDR2 LQKENI. The CDR3 spans 14 residues. Trimming cost V 5 bases and J 0 bases, with 7 bases left between them. The CDR3 DNA reads as TGTGCCAGCTCAATGGGTGCAACTAATGAAAAACTGTTTTTT. It encodes CASSMGATNEKLFF.

J is TRBJ1-2 and V is TRBV10-1; the D is unclear. The germline CDR1 and CDR2 sequences are WNHNN and SYGVQD (reference sequence). Trimming removed 4 bases at V and 5 bases at J, with 17 bases between. CDR3 length equals 15 residues. Here the CDR3 DNA reads TGCGCCAGCAGTGTGATGGTGCCCCCTGGGTATGGCTACACCTTC. This encodes CASSVMVPPGYGYTF.

This rearrangement joins TRBV13 to TRBJ1-1, with D perhaps matching TRBD1 (6 bases). Trimming pared 5 bases from V and 1 base from J, leaving 11 bases between. Germline CDR1 reads PRHDT; CDR2 reads FYEKMQ (reference sequence). The CDR3 sequence is 14 residues long. The DNA of the CDR3 is TGTGCCAGCAGCCACCCGACAGGGAACACTGAAGCTTTCTTT. As protein: CASSHPTGNTEAFF.

The chain carries TRBV3-1 (or the pseudogene TRBV3-2) and TRBJ2-3, with D uncertain. V was pared by 4 bases and J by 0 bases, with 5 bases between. CDR3 size: 13 residues. From germline, CDR1 is LGHDT and CDR2 YNNKEL (reference sequence). DNA for the CDR3: TGTGCCAGCAGCCGGGTGAGCACAGATACGCAGTATTTT. Residues: CASSRVSTDTQYF.

The CDR3 reads CASSIAHGTTNEKLFF. In DNA form, the CDR3 reads TGTGCCAGTAGTATAGCGCATGGGACAACTAATGAAAAACTGTTTTTT. The rearrangement uses TRBV19 and TRBJ1-4, with D unresolved. CDR1 is LNHDA, CDR2 SQIVND, per germline (reference sequence). Between the trimmed V and J ends, which lost 1 base and 0 bases, there was a span of 9 bases. The CDR3 contains 16 residues.

The rearrangement uses TRBV6-5 and TRBJ2-7; 7 bases align to TRBD1. V trimming: 0 bases; J trimming: 7 bases; junction bases outside the gene matches: 6. Per germline, CDR1 MNHEY and CDR2 SVGAGI. The CDR3 sequence is 14 residues long. The CDR3 loop is CASSYSTGRWEQYF. The CDR3 nucleotides are TGTGCCAGCAGTTACTCGACAGGGCGGTGGGAGCAGTACTTC.

Here the CDR3 DNA reads TGTGCCAGCAGGCGGGACGGAGAGACCTACGAGCAGTACTTC. Amino acid sequence: CASRRDGETYEQYF. The chain carries TRBV14 and TRBJ2-7, with D possibly matching TRBD2 (6 bases). V was pared by 6 bases and J by 2 bases, with 14 bases between. CDR3 length equals 14 residues. CDR1 and CDR2 from the germline V gene are SGHDN and FVKESK.

The chain uses TRBV14 and TRBJ2-5; a weak D match, TRBD2 (6 bases). V was clipped by 0 bases and J by 2 bases, with 13 bases between them. This CDR3 has 16 residues. In germline, CDR1 is SGHDN, CDR2 FVKESK. CDR3 nucleotide sequence: TGTGCCAGCAGCCAAGATCAGAGGGGAGGTCAAGAGACCCAGTACTTC. This sequence encodes CASSQDQRGGQETQYF.

The V and J genes are TRBV4-1 and TRBJ2-5; 7 nucleotides line up with TRBD1. The V segment lost 4 bases and the J segment 2 bases; nucleotides outside the gene matches: 7. Germline V gene lookup returns CDR1 MGHRA and CDR2 YSYEKL. This CDR3 has 15 amino acids. CDR3 sequence (DNA): TGCGCCAGCAGCCCACGACAGGGCTTTCAAGAGACCCAGTACTTC. The encoded protein is CASSPRQGFQETQYF.

V usage is TRBV27 and J usage is TRBJ2-6; D is undetermined. CDR1 is MNHEY and CDR2 is SMNVEV in the germline V gene (reference sequence). The CDR3 totals 16 residues. The germline V and J ends were trimmed by 3 bases and 0 bases, with 9 bases remaining between them. CDR3 nucleotide sequence: TGTGCCAGCAGTTTCTTGACGTACTCTGGGGCCAACGTCCTGACTTTC. Translating gives CASSFLTYSGANVLTF.

The CDR3 sequence: CASRSRGSSNEKLFF. CDR3 sequence (DNA): TGTGCCAGCCGGAGCAGGGGATCTTCAAATGAAAAACTGTTTTTT. This chain links TRBV7-8 with TRBJ1-4; possibly TRBD1 for D (6 bases). CDR3 length equals 15 residues. The ends were cut back, 8 bases at V and 5 bases at J, with 18 bases in the middle. From germline, CDR1 is SGHVS and CDR2 FQNEAQ.

This chain links TRBV29-1 with TRBJ2-7, with a possible D match to TRBD1 (5 bases). Germline V gene data show CDR1 as SQVTM and CDR2 as ANQGSEA. Between the trimmed V and J ends, which lost 5 bases and 2 bases, there was a span of 22 bases. The CDR3 totals 16 residues. The CDR3 region is CSVLTSRDRITYEQYF. For the CDR3, the DNA is TGCAGCGTTCTCACATCAAGAGACAGAATCACCTACGAGCAGTACTTC.

The chain joins TRBV7-3 to TRBJ1-2; 8 nucleotides match TRBD1. The germline V gene encodes CDR1 SGHTA and CDR2 FQGTGA. The CDR3 has 14 amino acids. V was clipped by 6 bases and J by 6 bases; unmatched bases: 9. The CDR3: CASRPGGQVNGYTF. CDR3 coding DNA: TGTGCCAGCAGGCCAGGGGGCCAGGTCAATGGCTACACCTTC.

The chain employs TRBV12-3 or TRBV12-4 and TRBJ2-1, with TRBD2 as a possible D gene (5 bases). V was cut by 6 bases and J by 10 bases, with 10 bases left in between. This CDR3 spans 11 amino acids. CDR3 DNA sequence: TGTGCCAGCAGGTACGGGGAGGAGCAGTTCTTC. Translating gives CASRYGEEQFF.

The chain links TRBV14 to TRBJ2-2; D not resolved. This CDR3 has 15 residues. Germline-derived CDR1 and CDR2 are SGHDN and FVKESK. Trimming pared 3 bases from V and 3 bases from J, leaving 11 bases between. The CDR3 protein is CASSQVGVHTGELFF. In nucleotides, the CDR3 is TGTGCCAGCAGCCAGGTTGGGGTCCACACCGGGGAGCTGTTTTTT. Complete variable domain (other parts from reference TRBV14 and TRBJ2-2): EAGVTQFPSHSVIEKGQTVTLRCDPISGHDNLYWYRRVMGKEIKFLLHFVKESKQDESGMPNNRFLAERTGGTYSTLKVQPAELEDSGVYFCASSQVGVHTGELFFGEGSRLTVL.

V and J are TRBV9 and TRBJ2-7, with a tentative D call TRBD2 (5 bases). The V end lost 2 bases, the J end lost 6 bases, and 18 bases lay between the germline ends. This CDR3 has 15 residues. The germline V gene encodes CDR1 SGDLS and CDR2 YYNGEE. The CDR3 nucleotides are TGTGCCAGCAGCGTCACTAGTTCTATAGGTACCGAGCAGTACTTC. Translated: CASSVTSSIGTEQYF.

V usage is TRBV30 and J usage is TRBJ2-2, with 8 bases that match TRBD1. V trimming: 5 bases; J trimming: 2 bases; junction bases outside the gene matches: 4. Germline V gene lookup returns CDR1 GTSNPN and CDR2 SVGIG (reference sequence). The length of the CDR3 is 14 residues. CDR3 region: CAWQQGANTGELFF. CDR3 DNA sequence: TGTGCCTGGCAGCAGGGGGCCAACACCGGGGAGCTGTTTTTT.

The rearrangement joins TRBV10-3 to TRBJ2-6, with D maybe TRBD1 (5 bases). Germline V gene lookup returns CDR1 ENHRY and CDR2 SYGVKD. The CDR3 runs to 16 residues. Trimming took off 4 bases at V and 0 bases at J, with 10 bases between the two ends. CDR3 DNA: TGTGCCATCAGTGGCGACAGAGACTCTGGGGCCAACGTCCTGACTTTC. This codes for CAISGDRDSGANVLTF.

This clone showed up many times. V usage is TRBV27 and J usage is TRBJ2-1, with 8 bases identical to TRBD2. There are 16 residues in the CDR3. The ends lost 4 bases at V and 6 bases at J; junction bases unmatched: 11. Looked up from germline, CDR1 is MNHEY and CDR2 is SMNVEV (reference sequence). This chain's CDR3 is CASSSPSAGGLNEQFF. CDR3 nucleotide sequence: TGTGCCAGCAGTTCGCCGTCCGCGGGGGGCCTCAATGAGCAGTTCTTC.

V and J are TRBV7-9 and TRBJ2-7; 7 bases fit TRBD1. V was pared by 3 bases and J by 6 bases, with 5 bases of the junction left unmatched. This CDR3 region has 13 residues. Germline V gene lookup returns CDR1 SEHNR and CDR2 FQNEAQ (reference sequence). The CDR3 DNA reads TGTGCCAGCAGCTTCACAGGGGTGGGCGAGCAGTACTTC. Translated: CASSFTGVGEQYF.